The next 22 T cell receptor beta chains were all read from a single sample in a study of cytomegalovirus exposure and HLA in healthy donors (dated 2017 in TCRdb). Library preparation used the immunoSEQ multiplex PCR assay. A mixture of 60 forward primers for TCR Vbeta segments and 13 reverse primers for TCR Jbeta segments was used in the multiplex PCR. The table was pulled from immuneACCESS by TCRdb, which kept in-frame rearrangements only. Such tables lose some clones; where checked, under half of the loss comes from unresolved V genes, and the rest has no known cause. The sample table records roughly 41,000 clones. The ten biggest clones cover under 1.4% of the sample. The sequenced sample consisted of PBMCs. These receptor sequences come from a woman aged 40-49 years in good health and CMV-seronegative.

The chain uses TRBV30 and TRBJ1-4; D possibly corresponds to TRBD1 (5 bases). Trimming shortened V by 0 bases and J by 5 bases, and 13 bases separated the two germline ends. CDR3 length: 15 amino acids. Germline-derived CDR1 and CDR2 are GTSNPN and SVGIG (reference sequence). In DNA, the CDR3 is TGTGCCTGGAGTGTAGCGGGGGTCTTCAATGAAAAACTGTTTTTT. As protein: CAWSVAGVFNEKLFF.

About this clone itself: This same CDR3 is encoded by further DNA sequences in the sample. The rearrangement uses TRBV9 and TRBJ2-1, with TRBD2 identical over 7 bases. V gave up 0 bases and J gave up 5 bases; unmatched junction bases: 8. Germline-derived CDR1 and CDR2 are SGDLS and YYNGEE. This CDR3 has 16 amino acids. The CDR3 nucleotides are TGTGCCAGCAGCGTAGTTCTCGCGGGAGCCGACAATGAGCAGTTCTTC. Protein sequence: CASSVVLAGADNEQFF.

The CDR3 DNA reads TGCGCCAGCAGCCAAGTCGTCGGCGGGAACTACGAGCAGTACTTC. It translates to CASSQVVGGNYEQYF. The chain is built from TRBV4-3 and TRBJ2-7, with D tentatively TRBD2 (6 bases). The CDR3 extends over 15 amino acids. Germline-derived CDR1 and CDR2 are LGHNA and YSLEER. Trimming took off 1 base at V and 3 bases at J, with 13 bases between the two ends.

CDR3 DNA: TGTGCCAGCAGACTAGCGGGAGGATTGAACACCGGGGAGCTGTTTTTT. This encodes CASRLAGGLNTGELFF. The V and J genes are TRBV27 and TRBJ2-2, with 12 bases fitting TRBD2. Germline loops: CDR1 MNHEY, CDR2 SMNVEV (reference sequence). There are 16 residues in the CDR3. J gave up 1 base and V 6 bases, and 3 bases lay outside the gene matches.

The rearrangement links TRBV27 to TRBJ2-3, with 9 bases aligning to TRBD2. From germline, CDR1 is MNHEY and CDR2 SMNVEV (reference sequence). This CDR3 contains 16 residues. The V gene end was trimmed by 6 bases and the J gene end by 6 bases; junction bases not matched to a gene: 13. The CDR3 sequence: CASSLVGTSTADTQYF. The CDR3 DNA reads as TGTGCCAGCAGCCTGGTGGGGACTAGCACCGCGGATACGCAGTATTTT.

This chain connects TRBV9 to TRBJ2-7; D is unclear. CDR1 SGDLS and CDR2 YYNGEE come from the germline V gene. Trimming shortened V by 3 bases and J by 2 bases, and 18 bases separated the two germline ends. CDR3 length: 16 residues. CDR3 loop: CASSEGPSEQAYEQYF. In DNA, the CDR3 is TGTGCCAGCAGCGAAGGTCCCTCCGAGCAGGCCTACGAGCAGTACTTC.

This rearrangement joins TRBV2 to TRBJ1-5; D may be TRBD1 (6 bases). The germline gives CDR1 SNHLY, CDR2 FYNNEI. This CDR3 comprises 14 residues. V shed 6 bases and J shed 1 base, with 10 bases lying between them. In nucleotides, the CDR3 is TGTGCCAGCAGGACCACAGGGAGCAATCAGCCCCAGCATTTT. Amino acid sequence: CASRTTGSNQPQHF.

V is TRBV29-1 and J is TRBJ2-3; 9 bases fit TRBD1. The CDR3 is 12 residues long. The V gene end was trimmed by 3 bases and the J gene end by 14 bases; junction bases not matched to a gene: 9. The germline gives CDR1 SQVTM, CDR2 ANQGSEA. The CDR3 reads CSVEGQGYGRYF. As DNA, the CDR3 is TGCAGCGTTGAGGGACAGGGTTATGGGCGGTATTTT.

The chain links TRBV9 to TRBJ2-5; possible D gene TRBD1, 7 bases. Trimming took 6 bases from V and 4 from J, leaving 19 bases between them. This CDR3 is 15 amino acids long. The V gene's germline CDR1 is SGDLS and CDR2 YYNGEE. CDR3 in DNA: TGTGCCAGCACTCTCGGGGGACAGAGGGGAGAGACCCAGTACTTC. It is translated as CASTLGGQRGETQYF. Filled out from reference TRBV9 and TRBJ2-5, the complete variable domain reads DSGVTQTPKHLITATGQRVTLRCSPRSGDLSVYWYQQSLDQGLQFLIQYYNGEERAKGNILERFSAQQFPDLHSELNLSSLELGDSALYFCASTLGGQRGETQYFGPGTRLLVL.

The CDR3 nucleotides are TGTGCCATCAGTGAGCCGGGACAGGACCTATACGAGCAGTACTTC. It is translated as CAISEPGQDLYEQYF. The chain employs TRBV10-3 and TRBJ2-7, with TRBD1 identical over 8 bases. Germline CDR1 ENHRY, CDR2 SYGVKD. Trimming removed 2 bases from V and 4 bases from J; junction bases left unmatched: 7. This CDR3 contains 15 residues.

The J gene is TRBJ2-1, the V gene TRBV10-3; TRBD1 might be the D (5 bases). The ends were cut back, 7 bases at V and 4 bases at J, with 14 bases in the middle. Germline lookup yields CDR1 ENHRY and CDR2 SYGVKD. The CDR3 contains 14 residues. The CDR3 spells CAINGQGQYNEQFF. The CDR3 region has the DNA TGTGCCATCAATGGGCAGGGCCAATACAATGAGCAGTTCTTC.

This sequence joins TRBV7-2 and TRBJ2-7; TRBD1 matches 7 bases. Trimming at V came to 3 bases and at J to 4 bases, leaving 6 bases not matched to a gene. The CDR3 consists of 14 residues. The germline gives CDR1 SGHTA, CDR2 FQGNSA. CDR3 in DNA: TGTGCCAGCAGCTTGACAGGGACGGGGTACGAGCAGTACTTC. This translates into CASSLTGTGYEQYF.

V and J are TRBV2 and TRBJ2-1; 12 positions agree with TRBD2. Germline assignment: CDR1 SNHLY and CDR2 FYNNEI. The CDR3 has 15 residues. V shed 6 bases, J shed 6 bases, and the junction held 6 bases outside the gene matches. CDR3 in amino acids: CASRETSGSLNEQFF. In DNA, the CDR3 is TGTGCCAGCAGGGAGACTAGCGGGAGCCTCAATGAGCAGTTCTTC.

The chain combines TRBV27 with TRBJ1-1, with D perhaps matching TRBD1 (5 bases). The ends were cut back, 5 bases at V and 11 bases at J, with 21 bases in the middle. The V gene's germline CDR1 is MNHEY and CDR2 SMNVEV (reference sequence). The CDR3 length is 14 residues. CDR3 protein: CASSPRGESLRAFF. In DNA form, the CDR3 reads TGTGCCAGCAGTCCGCGGGGCGAGAGTTTAAGGGCTTTCTTT.

The chain joins TRBV5-1 to TRBJ2-7; D is ambiguous. The CDR3 runs to 14 residues. The ends were cut back, 5 bases at V and 6 bases at J, with 18 bases in the middle. From germline, CDR1 is SGHRS and CDR2 YFSETQ. The CDR3 DNA sequence: TGCGCCAGCAGGAGGAGTCCCACGACGATCGAGCAGTACTTC. Its protein is CASRRSPTTIEQYF.

The rearrangement joins TRBV5-1 to TRBJ2-7; 10 bases agree with TRBD2. With 0 bases clipped from V and 5 bases from J, the junction kept 5 bases outside the gene matches. This CDR3 comprises 15 residues. Germline V gives CDR1 SGHRS, CDR2 YFSETQ. CDR3 sequence reads: CASSLGRAGGDEQYF. The CDR3 nucleotides read TGCGCCAGCAGCTTGGGAAGAGCGGGAGGGGACGAGCAGTACTTC.

V and J are TRBV5-4 and TRBJ1-2; D may be TRBD1 (5 bases). The germline CDR1 and CDR2 sequences are SGHNT and YYREEE (reference sequence). The V end was cut by 3 bases, the J end by 2 bases, with 11 bases between. This CDR3 region has 14 residues. The chain's CDR3 is CASSYNQGNYGYTF. The CDR3 DNA reads as TGTGCCAGCAGCTATAATCAGGGCAACTATGGCTACACCTTC.

V is TRBV13 and J is TRBJ2-7, with D uncertain. Germline-derived CDR1 and CDR2 are PRHDT and FYEKMQ (reference sequence). This CDR3 is 13 amino acids long. V was clipped by 0 bases and J by 1 base, with 4 bases between them. The CDR3 loop reads CASSLGRSYEQYF. CDR3 nucleotide sequence: TGTGCCAGCAGCTTAGGCCGGTCCTACGAGCAGTACTTC.

The CDR3 DNA is TGTGCCTGGAGTGTGGATAACAAGGGGCTGGTTACTGAAGCTTTCTTT. Its protein is CAWSVDNKGLVTEAFF. This chain links TRBV30 with TRBJ1-1; perhaps TRBD1 as D (5 bases). The germline gives CDR1 GTSNPN, CDR2 SVGIG (reference sequence). This CDR3 comprises 16 residues. Trimming took off 0 bases at V and 5 bases at J, with 19 bases between the two ends.

The rearrangement joins TRBV5-1 to TRBJ2-7; 10 bases line up with TRBD2. After removal of 4 bases from V and 3 bases from J, the junction contained 10 bases not matched to a gene. The germline CDR1 and CDR2 sequences are SGHRS and YFSETQ. The CDR3 totals 16 residues. CDR3 in DNA: TGCGCCAGCAGCGCAACCGGGACTAGCGACATCTACGAGCAGTACTTC. Translation gives CASSATGTSDIYEQYF.

CDR3 nucleotide sequence: TGCGCCAGCAGCCTTCGAGCGGGAGGGCCAGCCTACAATGAGCAGTTCTTC. Its translation is CASSLRAGGPAYNEQFF. The chain uses TRBV5-1 and TRBJ2-1; 10 nucleotides agree with TRBD2. Germline CDR1 is SGHRS and CDR2 is YFSETQ. The ends lost 4 bases at V and 2 bases at J; junction bases unmatched: 9. CDR3 length: 17 amino acids. Full variable domain (outside the CDR3, taken from reference TRBV5-1 and TRBJ2-1): KAGVTQTPRYLIKTRGQQVTLSCSPISGHRSVSWYQQTPGQGLQFLFEYFSETQRNKGNFPGRFSGRQFSNSRSEMNVSTLELGDSALYLCASSLRAGGPAYNEQFFGPGTRLTVL.

The chain employs TRBV9 and TRBJ2-4, with a weak D call TRBD2 (5 bases). CDR1 and CDR2 from the germline V gene are SGDLS and YYNGEE. V lost 4 bases to trimming and J lost 0 bases, with 17 bases between them. The CDR3 has 17 residues. The CDR3 DNA reads TGTGCCAGCAGCCCCGAGGGAACCCTGATAGCCAAAAACATTCAGTACTTC. It specifies CASSPEGTLIAKNIQYF.